What follows are 14 T cell receptor beta chains derived from one specimen sequenced in a study of blood T cell repertoires in COVID-19. Measured with immunoSEQ multiplex PCR; TCRdb has only the in-frame clones, and not every one. The sample records roughly 280,000 clones, less than 90% being singletons. Input material: peripheral blood. Receptors originate from a man between 60 and 75 years old with acute or convalescent COVID-19.

This clone has just one count. The chain employs TRBV5-1 and TRBJ2-5, with D perhaps matching TRBD2 (6 bases). The V end lost 2 bases, the J end lost 3 bases, and 11 bases lay between the germline ends. The V gene's germline CDR1 is SGHRS and CDR2 YFSETQ. There are 14 residues in the CDR3. This chain's CDR3 is CASSLRLGKETQYF. CDR3 bases: TGCGCCAGCAGCTTAAGACTAGGAAAAGAGACCCAGTACTTC.

The V call is TRBV5-4, the J call TRBJ2-1, with TRBD1 matching 8 bases. The CDR3 runs to 13 residues. Germline CDR1 SGHNT, CDR2 YYREEE (reference sequence). V dropped 5 bases and J dropped 8; count of bases not matched to a gene: 6. The chain's CDR3 is CASRSPGGDEQFF. For the CDR3, the DNA is TGTGCCAGCAGGTCTCCAGGGGGCGATGAGCAGTTCTTC.

V and J are TRBV6-2 or TRBV6-3 and TRBJ1-1, with 8 bases aligning to TRBD1. The V gene end was trimmed by 4 bases and the J gene end by 4 bases; junction bases not matched to a gene: 2. The CDR3 has 13 residues. Per the germline V gene, CDR1 is MNHEY and CDR2 is SVGEGT. This CDR3 is CASSLDRATEAFF. The CDR3 DNA is TGTGCCAGCAGTTTGGACAGGGCCACTGAAGCTTTCTTT.

V is TRBV4-1 and J is TRBJ2-5, with 16 bases lining up with TRBD2. The CDR3 runs 20 residues. The trim removed 1 base at V and 5 bases at J, leaving 13 bases unmatched. CDR1 and CDR2 (germline): MGHRA, YSYEKL. This CDR3 reads CASSQVNSGLAGGARETQYF. The CDR3, as DNA: TGCGCCAGCAGCCAAGTCAACTCGGGACTAGCGGGGGGGGCCAGGGAGACCCAGTACTTC.

The gene calls are TRBV6-4 and TRBJ1-2, with D maybe TRBD1 (5 bases). CDR3 length: 13 amino acids. Germline V gives CDR1 MRHNA, CDR2 SNTAGT. V was pared by 5 bases and J by 8 bases, with 15 bases between. CDR3 loop: CASSRQGHLGYTF. CDR3 bases: TGTGCCAGCAGTCGCCAGGGTCATCTCGGCTACACCTTC.

V and J are TRBV11-2 and TRBJ1-1; a weak D match, TRBD1 (6 bases). V was shortened by 4 bases and J by 5 bases, with 17 bases between the two germline ends. Germline loops: CDR1 SGHAT, CDR2 FQNNGV. The CDR3 consists of 15 residues. CDR3 in DNA: TGTGCCAGCAGCTCGGCGGGGGGGGCGAGGACTGAAGCTTTCTTT. Protein sequence: CASSSAGGARTEAFF.

The CDR3 sequence is CASSPRGQPYGYTF. The DNA of the CDR3 is TGTGCCAGCTCACCACGGGGACAGCCCTATGGCTACACCTTC. The chain has TRBV18 and TRBJ1-2; TRBD1 agrees at 7 bases. The CDR3 consists of 14 residues. The J segment lost 4 bases and the V segment lost 1 base, leaving 3 bases of the junction unmatched. Germline V gives CDR1 KGHSH, CDR2 LQKENI.

The chain links TRBV23-1 to TRBJ1-3, with 8 bases lining up with TRBD1. Being an ORF, TRBV23-1 has a function that is uncertain. Trimming cost V 2 bases and J 0 bases; bases outside gene matches: 9. There are 18 residues in the CDR3. CDR3 sequence: CASSQPLDRAISGNTIYF. CDR3 DNA sequence: TGCGCCAGCAGTCAACCCTTGGACAGGGCCATCTCTGGAAACACCATATATTTT.

The chain combines TRBV11-1 with TRBJ2-2, with TRBD1 identical over 7 bases. Germline assignment: CDR1 SGHAT and CDR2 FQDESV (reference sequence). V lost 4 bases and J lost 3; bases outside the gene matches: 5. The CDR3 length is 15 residues. The CDR3 sequence is CASSSHRGDTGELFF. The CDR3 DNA reads TGTGCCAGCAGCTCCCACAGGGGAGACACCGGGGAGCTGTTTTTT.

The CDR3 nucleotides are TGTGCCAGCAGTTACACGACAGGGGTGGGCACAGATACGCAGTATTTT. This encodes CASSYTTGVGTDTQYF. This chain joins TRBV6-5 and TRBJ2-3; 8 positions match TRBD1. This CDR3 has 16 amino acids. The V gene end was trimmed by 2 bases and the J gene end by 1 base; junction bases not matched to a gene: 5. CDR1 is MNHEY, CDR2 SVGAGI, per germline.

The chain combines TRBV28 with TRBJ2-3; perhaps TRBD2 as D (6 bases). V was shortened by 7 bases and J by 1 base, with 18 bases between the two germline ends. The CDR3 runs 16 residues. Germline assignment: CDR1 MDHEN and CDR2 SYDVKM. The chain's CDR3 is CASNPPTSFGTDTQYF. The CDR3 nucleotides are TGTGCCAGCAACCCCCCAACTAGCTTTGGCACAGATACGCAGTATTTT.

This clone has just a few counts. V and J are TRBV5-1 and TRBJ1-2; TRBD1 might be the D (5 bases). CDR1 SGHRS and CDR2 YFSETQ come from the germline V gene. The CDR3 totals 14 residues. V was shortened by 5 bases and J by 0 bases, with 11 bases between the two germline ends. Here the CDR3 DNA reads TGCGCCAGCAGGGAGACAGAAACTAACTATGGCTACACCTTC. This encodes CASRETETNYGYTF.

V is TRBV19 and J is TRBJ2-7, with 7 bases aligning to TRBD1. V trimming: 6 bases; J trimming: 0 bases; junction bases outside the gene matches: 8. From germline, CDR1 is LNHDA and CDR2 SQIVND (reference sequence). The length of the CDR3 is 15 residues. CDR3 sequence: CASSPDRSSSYEQYF. In DNA, the CDR3 is TGTGCCAGTAGCCCGGACAGGTCGAGCTCCTACGAGCAGTACTTC.

This chain joins TRBV18 and TRBJ2-3; 7 positions match TRBD1. This CDR3 region has 15 residues. CDR1 is KGHSH and CDR2 is LQKENI in the germline V gene. Unmatched junction bases numbered 8, after V lost 6 bases and J lost 2 bases. The DNA for the CDR3 is TGTGCCAGCTCGAAGGGACAGATTAACACAGATACGCAGTATTTT. Protein sequence: CASSKGQINTDTQYF.